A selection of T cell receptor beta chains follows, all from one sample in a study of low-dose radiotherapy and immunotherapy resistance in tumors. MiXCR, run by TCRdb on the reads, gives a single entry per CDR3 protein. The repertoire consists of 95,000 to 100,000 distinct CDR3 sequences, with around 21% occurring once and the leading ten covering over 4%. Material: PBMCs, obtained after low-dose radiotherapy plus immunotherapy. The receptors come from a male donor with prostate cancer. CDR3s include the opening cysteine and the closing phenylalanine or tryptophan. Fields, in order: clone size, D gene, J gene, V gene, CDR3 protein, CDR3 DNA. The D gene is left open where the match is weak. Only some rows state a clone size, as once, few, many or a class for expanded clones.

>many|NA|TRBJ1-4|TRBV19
CASTGNWEEKLFF
TGTGCCAGTACGGGAAACTGGGAAGAAAAACTGTTTTTT
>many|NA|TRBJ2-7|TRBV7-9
CASSRVLIPYEQYF
TGTGCCAGCAGCCGGGTCCTAATCCCCTACGAGCAGTACTTC
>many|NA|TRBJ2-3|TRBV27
CASSSGASGFTDTQYF
TGTGCCAGCAGTTCAGGGGCTAGCGGCTTCACAGATACGCAGTATTTT
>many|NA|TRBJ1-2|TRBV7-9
CASSLGGVWGGYTF
TGTGCCAGCAGCTTAGGGGGGGTTTGGGGCGGCTACACCTTC
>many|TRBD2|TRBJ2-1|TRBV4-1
CASSQAWAGGPRSGRNEQFF
TGCGCCAGCAGCCAAGCGTGGGCGGGGGGGCCCCGTTCGGGTAGGAATGAGCAGTTCTTC
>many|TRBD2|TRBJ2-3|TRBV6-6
CASIPAGGLDTQYF
TGTGCCAGCATCCCAGCGGGGGGACTGGATACGCAGTATTTT
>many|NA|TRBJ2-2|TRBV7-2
CASSYQGTPGELFF
TGTGCCAGCAGCTATCAGGGGACTCCCGGGGAGCTGTTTTTT
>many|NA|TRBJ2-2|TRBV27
CASSTRGQGRGGELFF
TGTGCCAGCAGTACCCGCGGTCAGGGGAGGGGCGGGGAGCTGTTTTTT
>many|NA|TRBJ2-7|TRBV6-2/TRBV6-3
CASSPQIYEQYF
TGTGCCAGCAGCCCACAAATTTACGAGCAGTACTTC
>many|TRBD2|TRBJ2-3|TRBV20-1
CSAPVGGGQYF
TGCAGTGCCCCCGTGGGCGGGGGGCAGTATTTT
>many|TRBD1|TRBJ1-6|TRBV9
CASSTQQGPGRSPLHF
TGTGCCAGCAGCACACAACAGGGGCCCGGGAGATCACCCCTCCACTTT
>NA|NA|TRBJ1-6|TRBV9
CASSGTDYNSPLHF
TGTGCCAGCAGCGGGACAGACTATAATTCACCCCTCCACTTT
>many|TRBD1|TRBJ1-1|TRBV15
CATSPSPRQGAMDVAEAFF
TGTGCCACCAGCCCCAGCCCGCGACAGGGGGCGATGGATGTCGCTGAAGCTTTCTTT
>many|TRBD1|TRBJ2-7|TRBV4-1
CASRELGTGSYEQYF
TGCGCCAGCAGAGAACTGGGGACAGGATCCTACGAGCAGTACTTC
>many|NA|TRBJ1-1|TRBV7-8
CASSLGGMNTEAFF
TGTGCCAGCAGCTTAGGAGGGATGAACACTGAAGCTTTCTTT
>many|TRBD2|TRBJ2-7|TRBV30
CAWSRGRGGNTYEQYF
TGTGCCTGGAGTCGGGGGCGCGGGGGGAATACTTACGAGCAGTACTTC
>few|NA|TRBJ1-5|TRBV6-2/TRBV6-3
CASSHRAVSNQPQHF
TGTGCCAGCAGCCACAGGGCTGTCAGCAATCAGCCCCAGCATTTT
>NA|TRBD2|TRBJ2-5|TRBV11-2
CASSLGPSGGQETQYF
TGTGCCAGCAGCTTAGGGCCTAGCGGGGGGCAAGAGACCCAGTACTTC
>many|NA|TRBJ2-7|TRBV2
CASSAGVYEQYF
TGTGCCAGCAGCGCAGGGGTCTACGAGCAGTACTTC
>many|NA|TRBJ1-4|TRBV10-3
CAISPGLSNEKLFF
TGTGCCATCAGTCCAGGGCTGTCTAATGAAAAACTGTTTTTT
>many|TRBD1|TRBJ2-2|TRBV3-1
CASSPGQGASGELFF
TGTGCCAGCAGCCCCGGACAGGGGGCGAGCGGGGAGCTGTTTTTT
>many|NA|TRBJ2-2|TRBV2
CASTLEGSGELFF
TGTGCCAGCACCCTAGAGGGTTCCGGGGAGCTGTTTTTT
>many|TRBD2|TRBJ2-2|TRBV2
CASSEEAGVVIGELFF
TGTGCCAGCAGTGAAGAAGCGGGGGTAGTAATCGGGGAGCTGTTTTTT
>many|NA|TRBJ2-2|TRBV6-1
CASSAKKTGELFF
TGTGCCAGCAGTGCGAAGAAAACCGGGGAGCTGTTTTTT
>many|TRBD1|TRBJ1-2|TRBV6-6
CASSEYLTGGADYGYTF
TGTGCCAGCAGTGAATACCTTACAGGGGGCGCTGACTATGGCTACACCTTC
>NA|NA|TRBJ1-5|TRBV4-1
CASSQDGKTGSNQPQHF
TGCGCCAGCAGCCAAGATGGGAAGACAGGATCTAATCAGCCCCAGCATTTT
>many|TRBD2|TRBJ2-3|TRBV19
CASSGGTSGGHPSTDTQYF
TGTGCCAGTAGTGGAGGGACTAGCGGGGGGCACCCAAGCACAGATACGCAGTATTTT
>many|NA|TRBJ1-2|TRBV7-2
CASSPPFNYGYTF
TGTGCCAGCAGCCCCCCGTTTAACTATGGCTACACCTTC
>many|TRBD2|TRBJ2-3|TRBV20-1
CSAIYSTSGGAEDTQYF
TGCAGTGCTATTTACAGCACTAGCGGGGGGGCCGAAGATACGCAGTATTTT
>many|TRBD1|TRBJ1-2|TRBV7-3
CASSDRGGYGYTF
TGTGCCAGCAGCGACAGGGGTGGCTATGGCTACACCTTC
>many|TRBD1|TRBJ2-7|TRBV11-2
CASSLPGQTPFEQYF
TGTGCCAGCAGCCTACCGGGACAGACACCTTTCGAGCAGTACTTC
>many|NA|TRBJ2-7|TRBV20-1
CSARKAVVPYEQYF
TGCAGTGCTAGGAAGGCGGTGGTTCCCTACGAGCAGTACTTC
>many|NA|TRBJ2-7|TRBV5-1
CASAPDGTYEQYF
TGCGCCAGCGCCCCGGACGGAACCTACGAGCAGTACTTC
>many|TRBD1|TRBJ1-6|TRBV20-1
CSDPGQGYSPLHF
TGCAGTGATCCCGGACAGGGATACTCACCCCTCCACTTT
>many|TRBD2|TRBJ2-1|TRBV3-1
CASSQEGRRRTWTSGFVEQFF
TGTGCCAGCAGCCAAGAAGGACGGAGACGCACGTGGACTAGCGGTTTTGTTGAGCAGTTCTTC
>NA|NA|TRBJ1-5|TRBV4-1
CASSQIGQPQHF
TGCGCCAGCAGCCAAATCGGGCAGCCCCAGCATTTT
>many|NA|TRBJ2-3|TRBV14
CASSHVRGSLTDTQYF
TGTGCCAGCAGCCATGTTCGAGGGAGTCTCACAGATACGCAGTATTTT
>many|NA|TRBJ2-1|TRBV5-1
CASSLGRGYNEQFF
TGTGCCAGCAGCTTGGGGCGGGGTTACAATGAGCAGTTCTTC
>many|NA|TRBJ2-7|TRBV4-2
CASEGPAREQYF
TGTGCCAGCGAGGGCCCAGCGCGCGAGCAGTACTTC
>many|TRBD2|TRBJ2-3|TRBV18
CASSPQRGRTDTQYF
TGTGCCAGCTCACCGCAGCGGGGCCGCACAGATACGCAGTATTTT
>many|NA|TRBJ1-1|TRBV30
CAWRGGTYTEAFF
TGTGCCTGGAGGGGGGGGACGTACACTGAAGCTTTCTTT
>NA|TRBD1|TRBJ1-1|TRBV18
CASSPPDRGLAEAFF
TGTGCCAGCTCACCGCCGGACAGGGGGTTGGCTGAAGCTTTCTTT
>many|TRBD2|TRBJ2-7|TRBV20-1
CSARGPSSGSYEQYF
TGCAGTGCTAGGGGGCCGAGTAGCGGGAGCTACGAGCAGTACTTC
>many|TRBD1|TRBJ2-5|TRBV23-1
CASSTTPRAGPGTEETQYF
TGCGCCAGCAGTACCACTCCCCGGGCCGGGCCCGGGACAGAAGAGACCCAGTACTTC
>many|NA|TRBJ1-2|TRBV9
CASSVDRRRTYGYTF
TGTGCCAGCAGCGTAGACAGGAGGAGGACCTATGGCTACACCTTC
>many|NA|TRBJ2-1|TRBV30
CAWGGHYNEQFF
TGTGCCTGGGGGGGCCACTACAATGAGCAGTTCTTC
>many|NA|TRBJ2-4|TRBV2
CASTIRWEEIAKNIQYF
TGTGCCAGCACCATCCGGTGGGAGGAGATAGCCAAAAACATTCAGTACTTC
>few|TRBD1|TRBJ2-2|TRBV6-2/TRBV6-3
CASKGTAHTGELFF
TGTGCCAGCAAAGGGACAGCCCACACCGGGGAGCTGTTTTTT
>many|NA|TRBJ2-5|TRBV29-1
CSVIRGTQYF
TGCAGCGTTATTAGGGGTACCCAGTACTTC
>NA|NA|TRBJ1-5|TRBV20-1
CSVPQGNGNQPQHF
TGCAGTGTCCCACAGGGAAATGGAAATCAGCCCCAGCATTTT
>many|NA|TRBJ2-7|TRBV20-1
CSAGSKKGRAYEQYF
TGCAGTGCTGGCTCTAAAAAGGGGAGAGCCTACGAGCAGTACTTC
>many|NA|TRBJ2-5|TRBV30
CAWMPGYQETQYF
TGTGCCTGGATGCCCGGGTACCAAGAGACCCAGTACTTC
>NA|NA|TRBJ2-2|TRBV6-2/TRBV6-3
CASSKTTGELFF
TGTGCCAGCAGTAAAACCACCGGGGAGCTGTTTTTT
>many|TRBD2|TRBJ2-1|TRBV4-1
CASRQSGGNYNEQFF
TGCGCCAGCAGACAAAGCGGGGGGAATTACAATGAGCAGTTCTTC
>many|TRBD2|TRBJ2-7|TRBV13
CASSPGTRSSYEQYF
TGTGCCAGCAGCCCAGGGACTAGATCCTCCTACGAGCAGTACTTC
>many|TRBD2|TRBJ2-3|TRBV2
CASTSGGVENTQYF
TGTGCCAGTACGAGCGGGGGGGTCGAGAATACGCAGTATTTT